This T cell receptor (beta chain) was sequenced during a study of T cell responses to AZD1222 COVID-19 vaccine (dated by TCRdb to 2020 to 2022). With respect to the entire study: A total of around 240 trial participants underwent TCR sequencing, of whom 207 received two doses of AZD1222 and about 26 received two doses of the MenACWY control vaccine. Trial participants were enrolled by age into 18-55, 56-69 and 70-plus year subgroups, with about 150, 27 and 61 TCR-sequenced participants respectively.

Deletion took 0 bases off V and 5 bases off J, with a span of 16 bases between the germline ends. CDR1 and CDR2, looked up from the germline V gene (reference sequence), are LGHDT and YNNKEL. The CDR3 holds 16 amino acids from the cysteine to the phenylalanine. The CDR3 DNA has 48 bases and is translated from base 1. General conclusions and limits of the study: The whole spike protein was spanned by vaccine-associated CD4 TCRs, and dominant responses were seen in regions 160-218 and 743-854. Because no day 14 peak-response samples were available, the repertoires could be characterized only after the peak T cell response. Conclusions about previously exposed vaccinees were limited because only five to seven AZD1222 recipients were SARS-CoV-2 seropositive at baseline. Nearly half of unique spike-specific TCRs reportedly recognized epitopes outside regions mutated in the B.1.351 and B.1.1.7 variants. In the small 56-69-year group, the increase in depth fell short of significance, most likely because of low power. Most participants were white British and females outnumbered males, and the authors suggested that clonal diversity may have been underestimated. After two AZD1222 doses, spike-specific TCR breadth and depth were significantly higher than at day 0 and than in MenACWY recipients.

About this clone: The antigen it binds to is not known. Within one base of it there is no much larger clone, and no base qualities were kept.

The time point label here, explained by the study, means: baseline before first vaccination. The label giving this sample's treatment or condition can be read as: meningococcal conjugate vaccine given as trial control. The vaccinee samples were drawn from two UK trials, COV001 and COV002, one of which was a single-blind randomized controlled phase 2/3 trial testing AZD1222 (ChAdOx1 nCoV-19) in healthy adults. Trial participant PBMC samples were collected at day 0 and day 28 after the second dose for TCRbeta chain sequencing. The CDR3 regions of human TCRbeta chains were analyzed by immunosequencing. Per the authors' processing: TCRs in the repertoires were compared against a reference library of SARS-CoV-2-specific TCRs that had been generated with the MIRA antigen-specificity platform. Breadth was defined as the fraction of unique TCRs that were SARS-CoV-2-associated. Depth was defined as the fraction of total T cells that were SARS-CoV-2-associated. Using the MIRA data, each spike-specific TCR was assigned both to the spike region to which the TCR was reactive and to a CD4 or CD8 class. Log10-transformed breadth and depth values were compared by one-way ANOVA with Sidak's multiple comparisons tests. TCRdb took this table from immuneACCESS and kept in-frame rearrangements with V and J called. Such tables lack part of the clones; where checked against another copy, unresolved V genes explain under half of the gap, and the rest is unexplained. Clone size and V and J calls were adopted from that table, with D and trimming inferred from the DNA. This sample comprises around 160,000 clones, approximately 85% of them detected only once. In total, the top ten clones hold about 3.8% of the sample.

The rearranged segments are TRBV3-1 (or the pseudogene TRBV3-2) and TRBJ1-2; TRBD1 might be the D gene, on 6 matching bases. This specimen consisted of peripheral blood, obtained on day 0 of MenACWY control vaccination. This sequence originates from an adult in good health. The CDR3 sequence is CASSQDPGRGWYGYTF. The DNA reads as follows: TGTGCCAGCAGCCAAGATCCAGGCAGGGGCTGGTATGGCTACACCTTC.